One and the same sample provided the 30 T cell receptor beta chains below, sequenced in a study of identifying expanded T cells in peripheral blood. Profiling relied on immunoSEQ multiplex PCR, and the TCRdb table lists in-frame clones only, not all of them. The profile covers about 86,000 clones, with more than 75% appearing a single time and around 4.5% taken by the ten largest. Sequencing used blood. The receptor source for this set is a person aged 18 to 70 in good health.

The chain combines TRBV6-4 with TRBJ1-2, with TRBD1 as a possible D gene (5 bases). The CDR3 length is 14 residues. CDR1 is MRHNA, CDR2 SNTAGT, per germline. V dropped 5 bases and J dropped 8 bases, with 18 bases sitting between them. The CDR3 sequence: CASSPRGGREGYTF. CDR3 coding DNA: TGTGCCAGCAGTCCCCGGGGGGGACGAGAGGGCTACACCTTC.

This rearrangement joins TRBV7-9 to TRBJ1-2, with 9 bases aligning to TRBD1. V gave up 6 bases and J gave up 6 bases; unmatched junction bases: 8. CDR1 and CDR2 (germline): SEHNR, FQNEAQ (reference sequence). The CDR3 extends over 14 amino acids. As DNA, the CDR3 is TGTGCCAGCAGTAGGGACAGGGTCTACGATGGCTACACCTTC. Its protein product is CASSRDRVYDGYTF.

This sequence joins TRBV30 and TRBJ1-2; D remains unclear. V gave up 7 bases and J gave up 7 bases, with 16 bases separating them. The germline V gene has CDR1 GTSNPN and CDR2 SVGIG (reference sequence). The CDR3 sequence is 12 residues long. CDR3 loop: CASPQTWGGYTF. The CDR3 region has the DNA TGTGCCTCCCCTCAAACCTGGGGTGGCTACACCTTC.

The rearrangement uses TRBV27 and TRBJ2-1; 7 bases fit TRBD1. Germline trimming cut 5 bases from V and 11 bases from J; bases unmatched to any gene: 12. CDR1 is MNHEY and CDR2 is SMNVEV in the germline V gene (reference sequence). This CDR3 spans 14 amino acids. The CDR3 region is CASSPLGQVSQQFF. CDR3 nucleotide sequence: TGTGCCAGCAGTCCCCTTGGACAGGTTTCCCAGCAGTTCTTC.

The CDR3 DNA reads TGTGCCAGCTCGGACAGCCATAGCAATCAGCCCCAGCATTTT. Amino acid sequence: CASSDSHSNQPQHF. J is TRBJ1-5 and V is TRBV2; D is possibly TRBD1 (6 bases). Between the trimmed V and J ends, which lost 8 bases and 0 bases, there was a span of 11 bases. The germline CDR1 and CDR2 sequences are SNHLY and FYNNEI. The CDR3 contains 14 residues.

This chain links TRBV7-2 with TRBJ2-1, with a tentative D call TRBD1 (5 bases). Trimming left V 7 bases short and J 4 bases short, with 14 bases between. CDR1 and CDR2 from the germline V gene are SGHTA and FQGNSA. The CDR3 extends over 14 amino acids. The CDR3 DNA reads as TGTGCCAGCACCCCAGGTCGACAGTACAATGAGCAGTTCTTC. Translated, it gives CASTPGRQYNEQFF.

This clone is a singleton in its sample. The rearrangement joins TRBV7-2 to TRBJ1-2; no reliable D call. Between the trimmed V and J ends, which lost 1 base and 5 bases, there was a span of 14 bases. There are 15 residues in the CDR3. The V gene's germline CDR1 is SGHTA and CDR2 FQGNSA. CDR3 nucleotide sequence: TGTGCCAGCAGCTTAGTCCCTCCGACCTCTTATGGCTACACCTTC. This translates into CASSLVPPTSYGYTF.

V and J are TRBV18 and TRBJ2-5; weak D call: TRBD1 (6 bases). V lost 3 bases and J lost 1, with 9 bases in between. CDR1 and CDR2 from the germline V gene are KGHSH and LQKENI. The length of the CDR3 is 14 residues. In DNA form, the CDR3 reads TGTGCCAGCTCACCGGGGGCAGCCCAAGAGACCCAGTACTTC. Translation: CASSPGAAQETQYF.

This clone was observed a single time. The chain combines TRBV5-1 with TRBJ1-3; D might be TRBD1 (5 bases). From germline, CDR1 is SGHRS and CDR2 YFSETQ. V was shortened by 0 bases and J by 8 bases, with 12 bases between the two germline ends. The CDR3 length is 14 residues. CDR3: CASSLEGKRYTIYF. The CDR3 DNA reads TGCGCCAGCAGCTTGGAGGGGAAGAGATACACCATATATTTT.

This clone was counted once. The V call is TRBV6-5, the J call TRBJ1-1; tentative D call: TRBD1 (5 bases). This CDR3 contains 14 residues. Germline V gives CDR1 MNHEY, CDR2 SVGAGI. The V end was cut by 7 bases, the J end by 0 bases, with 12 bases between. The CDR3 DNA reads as TGTGCCAGCACCGCGGGACGGATGAACACTGAAGCTTTCTTT. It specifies CASTAGRMNTEAFF.

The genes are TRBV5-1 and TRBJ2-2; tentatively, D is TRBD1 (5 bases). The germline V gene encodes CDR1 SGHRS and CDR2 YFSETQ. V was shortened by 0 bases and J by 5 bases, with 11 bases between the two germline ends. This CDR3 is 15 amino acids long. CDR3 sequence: CASSLGPTETGELFF. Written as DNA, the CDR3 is TGCGCCAGCAGCTTGGGACCGACAGAGACCGGGGAGCTGTTTTTT. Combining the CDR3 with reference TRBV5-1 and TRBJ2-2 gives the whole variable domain KAGVTQTPRYLIKTRGQQVTLSCSPISGHRSVSWYQQTPGQGLQFLFEYFSETQRNKGNFPGRFSGRQFSNSRSEMNVSTLELGDSALYLCASSLGPTETGELFFGEGSRLTVL.

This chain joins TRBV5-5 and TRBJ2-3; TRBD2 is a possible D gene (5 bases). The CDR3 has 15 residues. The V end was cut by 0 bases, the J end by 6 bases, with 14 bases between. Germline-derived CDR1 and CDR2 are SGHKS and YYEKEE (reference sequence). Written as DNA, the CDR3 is TGTGCCAGCAGCTTGGTAGGGAGTGGGATGGATACGCAGTATTTT. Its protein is CASSLVGSGMDTQYF.

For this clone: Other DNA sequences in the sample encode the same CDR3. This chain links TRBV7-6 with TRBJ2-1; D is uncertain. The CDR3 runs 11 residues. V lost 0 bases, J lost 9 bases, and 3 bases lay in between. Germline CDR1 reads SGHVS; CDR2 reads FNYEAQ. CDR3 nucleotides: TGTGCCAGCAGCTTAGCCGGTGAGCAGTTCTTC. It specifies CASSLAGEQFF.

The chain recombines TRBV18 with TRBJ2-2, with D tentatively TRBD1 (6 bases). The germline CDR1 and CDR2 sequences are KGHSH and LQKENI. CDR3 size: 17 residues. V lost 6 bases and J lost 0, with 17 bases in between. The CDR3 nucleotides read TGTGCCAGCTCGCCAGTGGACAGCTTACCGAACACCGGGGAGCTGTTTTTT. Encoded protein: CASSPVDSLPNTGELFF.

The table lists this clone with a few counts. The CDR3 loop reads CASHTGPSGTTNEKLFF. CDR3 bases: TGTGCCTCCCACACAGGGCCCAGCGGGACGACTAATGAAAAACTGTTTTTT. The chain recombines TRBV5-4 with TRBJ1-4, with a tentative D call TRBD1 (6 bases). The germline V gene has CDR1 SGHNT and CDR2 YYREEE (reference sequence). Between the trimmed V and J ends, which lost 10 bases and 2 bases, there was a span of 24 bases. The CDR3 is made up of 17 amino acids.

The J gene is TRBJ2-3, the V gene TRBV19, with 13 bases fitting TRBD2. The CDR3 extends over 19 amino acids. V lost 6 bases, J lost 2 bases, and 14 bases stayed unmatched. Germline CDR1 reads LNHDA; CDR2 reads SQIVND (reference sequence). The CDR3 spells CASRITHPGLAGSTDTQYF. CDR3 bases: TGTGCCAGTAGAATAACACATCCGGGACTAGCGGGGTCCACAGATACGCAGTATTTT.

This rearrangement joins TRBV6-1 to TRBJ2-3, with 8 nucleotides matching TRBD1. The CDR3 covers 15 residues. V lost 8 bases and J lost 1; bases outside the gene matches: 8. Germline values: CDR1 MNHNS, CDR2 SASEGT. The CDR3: CASRPGGAGTDTQYF. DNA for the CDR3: TGTGCCAGCCGTCCAGGGGGCGCCGGCACAGATACGCAGTATTTT.

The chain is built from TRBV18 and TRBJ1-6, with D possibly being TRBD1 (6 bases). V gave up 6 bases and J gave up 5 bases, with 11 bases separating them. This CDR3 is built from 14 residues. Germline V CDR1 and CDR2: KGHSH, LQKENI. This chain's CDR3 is CASSKDRDNSPLHF. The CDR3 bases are TGTGCCAGCTCCAAGGACAGAGATAATTCACCCCTCCACTTT.

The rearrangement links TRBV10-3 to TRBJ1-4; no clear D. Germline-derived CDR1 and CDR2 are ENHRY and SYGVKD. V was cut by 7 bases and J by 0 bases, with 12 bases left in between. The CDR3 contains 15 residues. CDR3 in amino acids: CAIKAGPATNEKLFF. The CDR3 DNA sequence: TGTGCCATCAAAGCAGGACCTGCAACTAATGAAAAACTGTTTTTT.

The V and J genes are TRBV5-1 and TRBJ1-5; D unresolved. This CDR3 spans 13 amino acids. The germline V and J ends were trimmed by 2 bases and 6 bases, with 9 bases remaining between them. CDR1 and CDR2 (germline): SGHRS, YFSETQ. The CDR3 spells CASSFGDGQPQHF. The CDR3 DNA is TGCGCCAGCAGCTTCGGCGATGGTCAGCCCCAGCATTTT. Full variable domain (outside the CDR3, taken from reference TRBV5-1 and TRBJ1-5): KAGVTQTPRYLIKTRGQQVTLSCSPISGHRSVSWYQQTPGQGLQFLFEYFSETQRNKGNFPGRFSGRQFSNSRSEMNVSTLELGDSALYLCASSFGDGQPQHFGDGTRLSIL.

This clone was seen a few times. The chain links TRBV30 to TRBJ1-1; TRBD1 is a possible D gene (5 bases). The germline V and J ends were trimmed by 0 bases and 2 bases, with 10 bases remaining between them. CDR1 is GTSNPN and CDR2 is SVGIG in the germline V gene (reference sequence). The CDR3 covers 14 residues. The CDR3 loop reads CAWSVGGFNTEAFF. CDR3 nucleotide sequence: TGTGCCTGGAGTGTGGGGGGGTTTAACACTGAAGCTTTCTTT.

Written as DNA, the CDR3 is TGTGCCAGCAGCTTCGACACTCCAAAAAACATTCAGTACTTC. Protein sequence: CASSFDTPKNIQYF. The gene calls are TRBV7-2 and TRBJ2-4; D remains unclear. V gave up 3 bases and J gave up 4 bases, with 10 bases separating them. The length of the CDR3 is 14 residues. Germline V lookup: CDR1 SGHTA, CDR2 FQGNSA.

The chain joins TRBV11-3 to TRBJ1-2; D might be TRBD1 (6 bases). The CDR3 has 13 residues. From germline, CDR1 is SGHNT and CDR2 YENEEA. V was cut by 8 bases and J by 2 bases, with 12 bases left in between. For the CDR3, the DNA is TGTGCCAGCGCACGACAGGAGAACTATGGCTACACCTTC. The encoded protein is CASARQENYGYTF.

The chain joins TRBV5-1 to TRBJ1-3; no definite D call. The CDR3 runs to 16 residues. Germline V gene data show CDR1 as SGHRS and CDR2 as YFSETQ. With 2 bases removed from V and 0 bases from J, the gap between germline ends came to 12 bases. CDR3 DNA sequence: TGCGCCAGCAGCTTAGGTCAGACGAGCTCTGGAAACACCATATATTTT. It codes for CASSLGQTSSGNTIYF.

CDR3 sequence reads: CASISMDRGEAFF. The CDR3 nucleotides are TGTGCCAGCATCTCGATGGACAGGGGCGAAGCTTTCTTT. This chain links TRBV9 with TRBJ1-1, with 9 positions matching TRBD1. Germline V gene lookup returns CDR1 SGDLS and CDR2 YYNGEE. The CDR3 length is 13 residues. V was pared by 6 bases and J by 8 bases, with 8 bases of the junction left unmatched.

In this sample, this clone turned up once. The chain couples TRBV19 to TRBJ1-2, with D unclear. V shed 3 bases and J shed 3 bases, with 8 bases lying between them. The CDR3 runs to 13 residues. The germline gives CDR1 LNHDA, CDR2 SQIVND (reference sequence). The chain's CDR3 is CASSIGKDYGYTF. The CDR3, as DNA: TGTGCCAGTAGTATCGGTAAGGACTATGGCTACACCTTC.

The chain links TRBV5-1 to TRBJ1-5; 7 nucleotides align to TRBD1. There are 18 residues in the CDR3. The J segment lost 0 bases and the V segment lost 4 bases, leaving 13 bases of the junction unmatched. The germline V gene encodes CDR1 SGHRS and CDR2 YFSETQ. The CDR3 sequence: CASSPGAGGRGSNQPQHF. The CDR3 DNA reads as TGCGCCAGCAGCCCCGGGGCAGGGGGTAGGGGTAGCAATCAGCCCCAGCATTTT.

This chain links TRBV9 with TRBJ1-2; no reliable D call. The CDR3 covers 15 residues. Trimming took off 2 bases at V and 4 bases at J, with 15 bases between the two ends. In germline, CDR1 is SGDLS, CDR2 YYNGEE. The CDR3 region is CASSVGSGASYGYTF. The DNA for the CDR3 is TGTGCCAGCAGCGTCGGTTCGGGAGCCTCCTATGGCTACACCTTC.

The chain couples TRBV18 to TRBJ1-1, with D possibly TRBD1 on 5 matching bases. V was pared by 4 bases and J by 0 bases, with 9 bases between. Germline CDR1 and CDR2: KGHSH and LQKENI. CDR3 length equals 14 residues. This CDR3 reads CASSLRQMNTEAFF. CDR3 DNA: TGTGCCAGCTCACTTCGACAGATGAACACTGAAGCTTTCTTT. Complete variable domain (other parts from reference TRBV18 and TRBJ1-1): NAGVMQNPRHLVRRRGQEARLRCSPMKGHSHVYWYRQLPEEGLKFMVYLQKENIIDESGMPKERFSAEFPKEGPSILRIQQVVRGDSAAYFCASSLRQMNTEAFFGQGTRLTVV.

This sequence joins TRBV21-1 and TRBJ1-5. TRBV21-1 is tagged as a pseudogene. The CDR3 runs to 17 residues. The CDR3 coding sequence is TGTGCCAGCAGCCCAGTATCGGGGGTTTCCCCCGCTCAGCCCCAGCATTTT. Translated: CASSPVSGVSPAQPQHF.